This record looks at one TCR beta chain sequence and its context. Its specificity is unknown. This sample was included in a study of tissue T cells after allogeneic stem cell transplantation. Study findings and constraints: Anatomically similar tissues had similar TCR repertoires within each patient.

Sequenced by immunoSEQ multiplex PCR; TCRdb stores in-frame clones only, minus some. The top ten hold 24% of the sample, which has around 1,500 clones, about 75% seen once. The sample in question was stomach tissue, obtained at autopsy. The TCR originated in a male patient between 35 and 70 years old with steroid-refractory graft-versus-host disease after an allogeneic stem cell transplant. Some T cells may trace back to the graft donor.

CDR3 sequence: CAWSGTGGANLQETQYF. CDR3 nucleotide sequence: TGTGCCTGGAGTGGGACAGGGGGCGCGAATTTACAGGAGACCCAGTACTTC. The chain combines TRBV30 with TRBJ2-5; 11 bases fit TRBD1. CDR1 and CDR2 (germline): GTSNPN, SVGIG (reference sequence). Trimming at V came to 1 base and at J to 5 bases, leaving 12 bases not matched to a gene. The length of the CDR3 is 17 residues. Full variable domain (rest looked up from reference TRBV30 and TRBJ2-5): SQTIHQWPATLVQPVGSPLSLECTVEGTSNPNLYWYRQAAGRGLQLLFYSVGIGQISSEVPQNLSASRPQDRQFILSSKKLLLSDSGFYLCAWSGTGGANLQETQYFGPGTRLLVL.